The 25 T cell receptor beta chains in this list originate from one sample, sequenced in a study of shared clonotypes between healthy human individuals. The naive CD8 fraction comprised CD45RO-negative cells positively selected for CCR7 and excluded terminally differentiated effector memory CD45RA+ cells. Repertoires were generated with immunoSEQ multiplex PCR, while TCRdb's copy carries only in-frame clones and drops some. This sample has more than 2 million clones, with around 96% found just once. The specimen sequenced was naive CD8+ T cells sorted from blood. These receptors were obtained from a man aged 18 to 35 in good health.

In this sample, this clone turned up once. The V call is TRBV7-9, the J call TRBJ2-5, with a possible D match to TRBD2 (6 bases). Germline-derived CDR1 and CDR2 are SEHNR and FQNEAQ (reference sequence). V dropped 5 bases and J dropped 0 bases, with 19 bases sitting between them. CDR3 length: 17 amino acids. In DNA form, the CDR3 reads TGTGCCAGCAGCGGCGAGGAGGGGCGGATGTACCAAGAGACCCAGTACTTC. Its translation is CASSGEEGRMYQETQYF.

The genes are TRBV7-8 and TRBJ2-1; 13 bases fit TRBD2. The CDR3 length is 17 residues. Germline CDR1 SGHVS, CDR2 FQNEAQ. Trimming removed 3 bases from V and 5 bases from J; junction bases left unmatched: 7. CDR3 sequence (DNA): TGTGCCAGCAGCTTCCACTCCGGGACTAGCGGGAACAATGAGCAGTTCTTC. Protein: CASSFHSGTSGNNEQFF.

V is TRBV7-6 and J is TRBJ2-1, with a weak D call TRBD2 (6 bases). V lost 2 bases and J 6 bases, leaving 8 bases between the germline ends. This CDR3 spans 13 amino acids. Germline CDR1 SGHVS, CDR2 FNYEAQ. The CDR3 nucleotides read TGTGCCAGCAGCTTATACGGGGGCAATGAGCAGTTCTTC. Encoded protein: CASSLYGGNEQFF.

The V and J genes are TRBV27 and TRBJ1-1; 12 positions agree with TRBD1. The CDR3 totals 13 residues. Unmatched junction bases numbered 8, after V lost 7 bases and J lost 11 bases. Germline V gives CDR1 MNHEY, CDR2 SMNVEV (reference sequence). CDR3 residues: CASNSGTGGTAFF. The CDR3 DNA follows: TGTGCCAGCAATTCCGGGACAGGGGGCACGGCTTTCTTT.

This chain joins TRBV7-2 and TRBJ2-7, with 8 bases lining up with TRBD2. The V gene end was trimmed by 2 bases and the J gene end by 2 bases; junction bases not matched to a gene: 17. CDR1 is SGHTA and CDR2 is FQGNSA in the germline V gene. The CDR3 contains 19 residues. CDR3 amino acids: CASSLPLHLAGRPAYEQYF. Here the CDR3 DNA reads TGTGCCAGCAGCTTACCCCTTCATCTAGCGGGCCGACCTGCCTACGAGCAGTACTTC.

A single count supports this clone. In DNA, the CDR3 is TGCGCCAGCAGCCTGGGACAGGGGCTCCTGAACTATGGCTACACCTTC. It yields the protein CASSLGQGLLNYGYTF. The chain employs TRBV4-1 and TRBJ1-2; 10 nucleotides agree with TRBD1. The CDR3 consists of 16 residues. Looked up from germline, CDR1 is MGHRA and CDR2 is YSYEKL. Unmatched junction bases numbered 7, after V lost 4 bases and J lost 2 bases.

The chain carries TRBV6-5 and TRBJ2-2, with no clear D. V was trimmed by 10 bases and J by 0 bases, leaving 12 bases between them. Germline V gene sequence: CDR1 MNHEY, CDR2 SVGAGI. The CDR3 loop spans 14 amino acids. The CDR3 DNA sequence: TGTGCCACCGAGGCGGTGACGAACACCGGGGAGCTGTTTTTT. Its protein product is CATEAVTNTGELFF.

The chain employs TRBV5-1 and TRBJ2-3; D unresolved. V gave up 4 bases and J gave up 6 bases, with 12 bases separating them. There are 13 residues in the CDR3. The germline CDR1 and CDR2 sequences are SGHRS and YFSETQ. CDR3 sequence reads: CASSPRLGDTQYF. The CDR3 region has the DNA TGCGCCAGCAGCCCTCGCCTGGGGGATACGCAGTATTTT.

J is TRBJ2-1 and V is TRBV6-6; the D gene is possibly TRBD2 (6 bases). Germline V gene sequence: CDR1 MNHNY, CDR2 SVGAGI (reference sequence). The V end lost 4 bases, the J end lost 6 bases, and 10 bases lay between the germline ends. This CDR3 has 13 residues. The CDR3 loop reads CASSSGVPNEQFF. The CDR3 coding sequence is TGTGCCAGCAGTTCGGGGGTTCCCAATGAGCAGTTCTTC.

The chain combines TRBV4-1 with TRBJ2-5; TRBD1 might be the D (6 bases). V was cut by 4 bases and J by 1 base, with 13 bases left in between. The V gene's germline CDR1 is MGHRA and CDR2 YSYEKL. CDR3 size: 15 residues. CDR3 nucleotides: TGCGCCAGCAGCCCGTCGACAGGATCCCAAGAGACCCAGTACTTC. It translates to CASSPSTGSQETQYF.

The rearrangement links TRBV12-5 to TRBJ2-5, with 9 bases identical to TRBD1. This CDR3 has 16 amino acids. In germline, CDR1 is LGHNT, CDR2 FRNRAP. The J segment lost 4 bases and the V segment lost 1 base, leaving 7 bases of the junction unmatched. In nucleotides, the CDR3 is TGTGCTAGTGGTTTGGCCCCAACAGGGGGCATAGAGACCCAGTACTTC. Translating it yields CASGLAPTGGIETQYF.

The chain links TRBV27 to TRBJ1-6; D is unresolved. Germline loops: CDR1 MNHEY, CDR2 SMNVEV (reference sequence). The CDR3 runs to 19 residues. The V end was cut by 5 bases, the J end by 9 bases, with 29 bases between. CDR3 amino acids: CASSLDPPVTFIRGSPLHF. CDR3 in DNA: TGTGCCAGCAGTCTAGACCCTCCGGTCACCTTTATCCGCGGTTCACCCCTCCACTTT.

The rearrangement joins TRBV13 to TRBJ2-5; 9 positions match TRBD2. V dropped 5 bases and J dropped 5; count of bases not matched to a gene: 9. This CDR3 contains 15 residues. Germline loops: CDR1 PRHDT, CDR2 FYEKMQ (reference sequence). CDR3 DNA: TGTGCCAGCAGCACTCAGCGGGAGGCCGGGGAGACCCAGTACTTC. The encoded protein is CASSTQREAGETQYF.

This clone was seen a single time. V is TRBV28 and J is TRBJ2-1; TRBD1 matches 10 bases. There are 13 residues in the CDR3. The germline CDR1 and CDR2 sequences are MDHEN and SYDVKM. V was clipped by 6 bases and J by 8 bases; unmatched bases: 4. The CDR3 DNA reads TGTGCCAGCAGGACAGGGGGCGGGGATGAGCAGTTCTTC. Amino acid sequence: CASRTGGGDEQFF.

The rearrangement uses TRBV19 and TRBJ2-7; 10 bases fit TRBD2. CDR1 and CDR2 from the germline V gene are LNHDA and SQIVND (reference sequence). The CDR3 totals 16 residues. V lost 0 bases and J lost 4; bases outside the gene matches: 6. Here the CDR3 DNA reads TGTGCCAGTAGTATAGACCTATCTAGCGGGGGTTACGAGCAGTACTTC. Protein product: CASSIDLSSGGYEQYF. Full variable domain (remainder filled in from reference TRBV19 and TRBJ2-7): DGGITQSPKYLFRKEGQNVTLSCEQNLNHDAMYWYRQDPGQGLRLIYYSQIVNDFQKGDIAEGYSVSREKKESFPLTVTSAQKNPTAFYLCASSIDLSSGGYEQYFGPGTRLTVT.

This chain connects TRBV5-1 to TRBJ2-1, with a weak D call TRBD1 (6 bases). This CDR3 contains 15 residues. The germline V gene has CDR1 SGHRS and CDR2 YFSETQ. Trimming shortened V by 2 bases and J by 3 bases, and 12 bases separated the two germline ends. CDR3 sequence (DNA): TGCGCCAGCAGCTTAGGACAGAGCTTCTACAATGAGCAGTTCTTC. Amino acids: CASSLGQSFYNEQFF. Full variable domain (rest looked up from reference TRBV5-1 and TRBJ2-1): KAGVTQTPRYLIKTRGQQVTLSCSPISGHRSVSWYQQTPGQGLQFLFEYFSETQRNKGNFPGRFSGRQFSNSRSEMNVSTLELGDSALYLCASSLGQSFYNEQFFGPGTRLTVL.

The CDR3 region is CASSLRGVLNTEAFF. The CDR3 DNA sequence: TGTGCCAGCAGTTTAAGGGGGGTCCTAAACACTGAAGCTTTCTTT. This chain uses TRBV28 with TRBJ1-1; D possibly corresponds to TRBD1 (6 bases). Trimming pared 2 bases from V and 2 bases from J, leaving 12 bases between. CDR1 MDHEN and CDR2 SYDVKM come from the germline V gene. The CDR3 covers 15 residues. The whole variable domain, filled in from reference TRBV28 and TRBJ1-1, reads DVKVTQSSRYLVKRTGEKVFLECVQDMDHENMFWYRQDPGLGLRLIYFSYDVKMKEKGDIPEGYSVSREKKERFSLILESASTNQTSMYLCASSLRGVLNTEAFFGQGTRLTVV.

This chain uses TRBV29-1 with TRBJ2-2; D is undetermined. With 7 bases removed from V and 2 bases from J, the gap between germline ends came to 11 bases. The germline V gene has CDR1 SQVTM and CDR2 ANQGSEA. The CDR3 length is 13 residues. The CDR3 reads CSGGSGNTGELFF. The CDR3 DNA reads as TGCAGCGGTGGGTCGGGTAACACCGGGGAGCTGTTTTTT.

V usage is TRBV30 and J usage is TRBJ2-5; 8 bases match TRBD1. CDR3 length equals 14 residues. Germline loops: CDR1 GTSNPN, CDR2 SVGIG (reference sequence). Losses at the gene ends were 1 base for V and 4 bases for J; bases not matched to a gene: 5. CDR3 nucleotides: TGTGCCTGGAGTGAAGAACAGGGGGGAGAGACCCAGTACTTC. Protein product: CAWSEEQGGETQYF.

This clone was found once. V gene TRBV28 combines with J gene TRBJ2-7, with 7 bases that match TRBD1. Germline loops: CDR1 MDHEN, CDR2 SYDVKM. This CDR3 region has 14 residues. Trimming removed 1 base from V and 3 bases from J; junction bases left unmatched: 3. The CDR3 sequence: CASSLFSGGYEQYF. In nucleotides, the CDR3 is TGTGCCAGCAGTTTATTTTCAGGGGGCTACGAGCAGTACTTC. Full variable domain (remainder filled in from reference TRBV28 and TRBJ2-7): DVKVTQSSRYLVKRTGEKVFLECVQDMDHENMFWYRQDPGLGLRLIYFSYDVKMKEKGDIPEGYSVSREKKERFSLILESASTNQTSMYLCASSLFSGGYEQYFGPGTRLTVT.

The chain employs TRBV19 and TRBJ2-7; maybe TRBD1 (6 bases). CDR3 length: 19 residues. CDR1 is LNHDA and CDR2 is SQIVND in the germline V gene (reference sequence). V was shortened by 0 bases and J by 5 bases, with 26 bases between the two germline ends. In DNA, the CDR3 is TGTGCCAGTAGTATAGATCCCCCTGGGGGAGTCACAGGGATTGACGAGCAGTACTTC. Residues: CASSIDPPGGVTGIDEQYF.

In the case of this clone: Other nucleotide sequences from this sample produce the same CDR3. This rearrangement joins TRBV13 to TRBJ2-7; TRBD1 aligns across 8 bases. The J segment lost 2 bases and the V segment lost 0 bases, leaving 0 bases of the junction unmatched. This CDR3 contains 14 residues. Per germline, CDR1 PRHDT and CDR2 FYEKMQ (reference sequence). CDR3 sequence (DNA): TGTGCCAGCAGCTTAGGACAGGGGGCCTACGAGCAGTACTTC. Its protein product is CASSLGQGAYEQYF.

The chain couples TRBV11-3 to TRBJ2-1, with 9 bases aligning to TRBD1. The V gene end was trimmed by 5 bases and the J gene end by 3 bases; junction bases not matched to a gene: 8. Looked up from germline, CDR1 is SGHNT and CDR2 is YENEEA. This CDR3 region has 16 residues. The CDR3 DNA is TGTGCCAGCAGCGCAACAGGGGGCCTGAACTACAATGAGCAGTTCTTC. Translating gives CASSATGGLNYNEQFF.

Comments on this clone: This sample also contains other DNA sequences that code for the same CDR3. This chain connects TRBV30 to TRBJ2-1; D might be TRBD1 (5 bases). The germline gives CDR1 GTSNPN, CDR2 SVGIG (reference sequence). CDR3 length: 13 amino acids. The V and J ends lost 0 bases and 3 bases respectively, with 6 bases between them. This CDR3 is CAWSVDSYNEQFF. Written as DNA, the CDR3 is TGTGCCTGGAGTGTCGACAGCTACAATGAGCAGTTCTTC. Full variable domain (missing parts from reference TRBV30 and TRBJ2-1): SQTIHQWPATLVQPVGSPLSLECTVEGTSNPNLYWYRQAAGRGLQLLFYSVGIGQISSEVPQNLSASRPQDRQFILSSKKLLLSDSGFYLCAWSVDSYNEQFFGPGTRLTVL.

The chain has TRBV4-1 and TRBJ2-3; D is perhaps TRBD2 (6 bases). The CDR3 runs 17 residues. Germline lookup yields CDR1 MGHRA and CDR2 YSYEKL. Trimming removed 0 bases at V and 0 bases at J, with 13 bases between. The CDR3, as DNA: TGCGCCAGCAGCCAAGAGCCGCTGAGCGGGAGCACAGATACGCAGTATTTT. It encodes CASSQEPLSGSTDTQYF.